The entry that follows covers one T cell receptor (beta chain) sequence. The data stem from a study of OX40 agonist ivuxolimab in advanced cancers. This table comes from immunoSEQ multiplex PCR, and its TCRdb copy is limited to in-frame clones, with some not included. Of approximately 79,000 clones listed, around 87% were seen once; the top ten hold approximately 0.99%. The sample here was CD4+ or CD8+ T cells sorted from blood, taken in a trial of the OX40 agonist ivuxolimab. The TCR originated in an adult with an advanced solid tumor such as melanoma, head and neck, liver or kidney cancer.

For the CDR3, the DNA is TGTGCCAGCCAGGGGGCAGACGGGTGGCAGACCCAGTACTTC. This translates into CASQGADGWQTQYF. The chain carries TRBV28 and TRBJ2-5, with TRBD1 identical over 8 bases. This CDR3 has 14 amino acids. Trimming cost V 8 bases and J 6 bases; bases outside gene matches: 11. Looked up from germline, CDR1 is MDHEN and CDR2 is SYDVKM.